The following is a T cell receptor beta chain sequence with its context. The CDR3 extends over 14 amino acids. CDR1 is SGHAT, CDR2 FQNNGV, per germline. The J segment lost 5 bases and the V segment lost 1 base, leaving 1 base of the junction unmatched. Generated by immunoSEQ multiplex PCR, the TCRdb table keeps only in-frame clones and is missing some. The sample has approximately 40,000 clones; more than 75% are singletons. This entry belongs to a study of T cell changes during pregnancy in multiple sclerosis. This clonotype was sampled from a female donor with multiple sclerosis, enrolled in a pregnancy study. The chain couples TRBV11-2 to TRBJ2-1, with 8 bases matching TRBD2. The sample was CD4+ T cells from peripheral blood mononuclear cells, taken in the first trimester of pregnancy. CDR3 region: CASSLAGGHNEQFF. The CDR3, as DNA: TGTGCCAGCAGCTTAGCGGGAGGGCACAATGAGCAGTTCTTC.